This T cell receptor beta chain was identified during a study of cytomegalovirus exposure and HLA in healthy donors. The study's findings and limits: Specificity of a few CMV-associated chains for CMV antigens was verified in vitro.

A word on this clone: What it recognizes is unknown.

Primers: 60 Vbeta forward and 13 Jbeta reverse. As handled by the study authors: Around 80 million unique TCR beta chains, roughly 11 million of them shared, were counted by a later analysis. Measured with immunoSEQ multiplex PCR; TCRdb has only the in-frame clones, and not every one. The V and J calls and the clone size are those of that table, but D and trimming were determined from the DNA. The sample includes some 140,000 clones, 70% to 80% of them seen just once. When sampled, the donors appeared nominally healthy, though they likely had unrecorded immune exposures. The V segment lost 1 base and the J segment 9 bases; nucleotides outside the gene matches: 3. Per germline, CDR1 LNHDA and CDR2 SQIVND (reference sequence). This CDR3 contains 13 residues.

The sample taken for sequencing was PBMCs. V is TRBV19 and J is TRBJ1-5; 7 nucleotides match TRBD1. The TCR was taken from a man aged 25 to 45 in good health and CMV-seropositive. The DNA of the CDR3 is TGTGCCAGTAGTATAGCGGGACAGCTGCCCCAGCATTTT. This gives the protein CASSIAGQLPQHF. Using reference TRBV19 and TRBJ1-5 for the parts outside the CDR3, the full variable domain is DGGITQSPKYLFRKEGQNVTLSCEQNLNHDAMYWYRQDPGQGLRLIYYSQIVNDFQKGDIAEGYSVSREKKESFPLTVTSAQKNPTAFYLCASSIAGQLPQHFGDGTRLSIL.